Sequencing of this T cell receptor beta chain was carried out in a study of T cell repertoires in cytomegalovirus infection. Study overall: A matching HLA type, together with CMV infection, was signaled by public TCR beta signatures. Whole-study findings and limits: Within the response measured ex vivo, HLA-C-restricted CMV-specific TCR beta clonotypes were dominant. Public TCR beta family frequency separated CMV-and-HLA carriers, including in an independent cohort.

One entry per CDR3 protein results from TCRdb running MiXCR on the reads. The top ten clones hold approximately 8% of a sample with 300,000 to 400,000 distinct CDR3 sequences, 15% to 20% of them seen once. CDR3 size: 11 residues. The V end lost 6 bases, the J end lost 5 bases, and 9 bases lay between the germline ends. The germline gives CDR1 DFQATT, CDR2 SNEGSKA (reference sequence). On this clonotype itself: Its target is unknown.

The sequencing input was PBMCs. The chain employs TRBV20-1 and TRBJ2-3, with D hard to call. The TCR comes from a human donor in good health (CMV status not recorded). Some clones in this sample may be carry-over from other donors' samples. This chain's CDR3 is CSAPTGDTQYF. CDR3 sequence (DNA): TGCAGTGCCCCCACTGGAGATACGCAGTATTTT.